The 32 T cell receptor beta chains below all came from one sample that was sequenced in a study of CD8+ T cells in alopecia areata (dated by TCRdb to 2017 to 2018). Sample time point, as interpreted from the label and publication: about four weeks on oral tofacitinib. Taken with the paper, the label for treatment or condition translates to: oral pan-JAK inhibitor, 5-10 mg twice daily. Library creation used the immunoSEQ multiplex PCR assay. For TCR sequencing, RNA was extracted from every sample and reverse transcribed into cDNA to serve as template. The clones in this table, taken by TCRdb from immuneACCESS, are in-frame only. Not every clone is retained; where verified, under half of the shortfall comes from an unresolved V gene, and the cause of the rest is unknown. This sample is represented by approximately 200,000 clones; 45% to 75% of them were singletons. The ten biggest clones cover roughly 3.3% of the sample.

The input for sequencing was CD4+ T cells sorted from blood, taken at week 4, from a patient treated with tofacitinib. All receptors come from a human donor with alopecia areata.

In DNA, the CDR3 is TGTGCCTGGAGTGTACTCCCGGAGACCCAGTACTTC. It encodes CAWSVLPETQYF. This chain uses TRBV30 with TRBJ2-5; D is unclear. CDR3 size: 12 residues. Germline-derived CDR1 and CDR2 are GTSNPN and SVGIG (reference sequence). V was cut by 0 bases and J by 5 bases, with 7 bases left in between. Combining the CDR3 with reference TRBV30 and TRBJ2-5 gives the whole variable domain SQTIHQWPATLVQPVGSPLSLECTVEGTSNPNLYWYRQAAGRGLQLLFYSVGIGQISSEVPQNLSASRPQDRQFILSSKKLLLSDSGFYLCAWSVLPETQYFGPGTRLLVL.

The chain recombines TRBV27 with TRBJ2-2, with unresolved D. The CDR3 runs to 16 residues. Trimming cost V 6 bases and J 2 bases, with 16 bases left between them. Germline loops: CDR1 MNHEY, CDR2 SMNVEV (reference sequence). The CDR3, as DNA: TGTGCCAGCAGGAGACCGGAACTTTCTAACACCGGGGAGCTGTTTTTT. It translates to CASRRPELSNTGELFF.

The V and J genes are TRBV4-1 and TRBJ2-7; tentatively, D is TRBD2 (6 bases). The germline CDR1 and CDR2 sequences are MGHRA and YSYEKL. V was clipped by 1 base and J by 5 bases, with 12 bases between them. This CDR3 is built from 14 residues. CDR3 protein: CASSQVGGGNEQYF. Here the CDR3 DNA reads TGCGCCAGCAGCCAAGTCGGGGGTGGAAACGAGCAGTACTTC.

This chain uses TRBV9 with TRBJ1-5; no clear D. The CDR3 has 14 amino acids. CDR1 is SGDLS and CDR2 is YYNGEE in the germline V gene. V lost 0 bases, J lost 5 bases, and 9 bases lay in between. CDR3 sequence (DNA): TGTGCCAGCAGCGTAGATGCCACATATCAGCCCCAGCATTTT. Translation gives CASSVDATYQPQHF.

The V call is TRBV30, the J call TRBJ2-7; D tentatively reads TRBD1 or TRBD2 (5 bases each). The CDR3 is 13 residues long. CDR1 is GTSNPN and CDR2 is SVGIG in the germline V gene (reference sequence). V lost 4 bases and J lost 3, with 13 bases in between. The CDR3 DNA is TGTGCCTGGAACCGGGACCCTTACTACGAGCAGTACTTC. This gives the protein CAWNRDPYYEQYF.

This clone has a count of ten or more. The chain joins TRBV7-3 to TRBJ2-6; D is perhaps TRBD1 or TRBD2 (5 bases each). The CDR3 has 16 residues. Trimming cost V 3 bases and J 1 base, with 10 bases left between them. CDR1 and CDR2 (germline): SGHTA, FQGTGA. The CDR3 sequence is CASSFPEGSGANVLTF. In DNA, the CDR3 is TGTGCCAGCAGCTTCCCCGAGGGGTCTGGGGCCAACGTCCTGACTTTC.

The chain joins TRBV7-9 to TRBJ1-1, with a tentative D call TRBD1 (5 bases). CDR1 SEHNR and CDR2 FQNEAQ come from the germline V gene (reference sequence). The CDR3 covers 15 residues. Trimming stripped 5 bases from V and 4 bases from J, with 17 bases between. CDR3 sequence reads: CASSIRQMETTEAFF. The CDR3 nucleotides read TGTGCCAGCAGCATTAGACAGATGGAGACCACTGAAGCTTTCTTT.

DNA for the CDR3: TGCAGCGTTGGGGGGGATATGAACACTGAAGCTTTCTTT. Translation: CSVGGDMNTEAFF. V usage is TRBV29-1 and J usage is TRBJ1-1, with D possibly being TRBD1 (5 bases). V lost 4 bases, J lost 0 bases, and 9 bases lay in between. The CDR3 runs to 13 residues. CDR1 and CDR2 (germline): SQVTM, ANQGSEA.

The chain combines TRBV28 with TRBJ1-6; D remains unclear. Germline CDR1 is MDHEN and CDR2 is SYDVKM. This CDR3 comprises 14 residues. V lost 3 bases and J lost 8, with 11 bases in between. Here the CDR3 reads CASSFRGPYSPLHF. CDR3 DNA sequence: TGTGCCAGCAGTTTCCGGGGTCCCTATTCACCCCTCCACTTT. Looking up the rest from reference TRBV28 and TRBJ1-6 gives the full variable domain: DVKVTQSSRYLVKRTGEKVFLECVQDMDHENMFWYRQDPGLGLRLIYFSYDVKMKEKGDIPEGYSVSREKKERFSLILESASTNQTSMYLCASSFRGPYSPLHFGNGTRLTVT.

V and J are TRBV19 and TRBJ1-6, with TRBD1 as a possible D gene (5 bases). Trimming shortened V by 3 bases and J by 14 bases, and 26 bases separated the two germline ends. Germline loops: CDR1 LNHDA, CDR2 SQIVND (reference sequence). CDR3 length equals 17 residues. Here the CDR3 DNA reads TGTGCCAGTAGTATGGGGCTCGGGACGGAGGCAAGACGCACCCTCCACTTT. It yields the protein CASSMGLGTEARRTLHF.

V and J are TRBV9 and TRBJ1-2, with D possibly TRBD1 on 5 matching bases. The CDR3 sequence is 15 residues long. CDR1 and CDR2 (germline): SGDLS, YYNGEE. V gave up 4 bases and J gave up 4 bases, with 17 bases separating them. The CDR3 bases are TGTGCCAGCAGCCCCGGGGAGGGGTCCCCCTATGGCTACACCTTC. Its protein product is CASSPGEGSPYGYTF.

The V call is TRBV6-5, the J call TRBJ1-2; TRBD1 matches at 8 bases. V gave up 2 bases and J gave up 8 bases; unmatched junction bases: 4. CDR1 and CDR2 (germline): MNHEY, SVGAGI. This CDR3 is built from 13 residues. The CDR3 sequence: CASSYGQGAGYTF. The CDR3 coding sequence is TGTGCCAGCAGTTACGGCCAGGGGGCGGGCTACACCTTC.

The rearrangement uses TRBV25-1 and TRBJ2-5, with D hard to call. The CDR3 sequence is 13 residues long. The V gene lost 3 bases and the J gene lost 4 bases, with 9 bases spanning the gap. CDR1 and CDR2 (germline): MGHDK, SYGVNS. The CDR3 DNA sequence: TGTGCCAGCAGTGATCGCCCTATAGAGACCCAGTACTTC. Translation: CASSDRPIETQYF.

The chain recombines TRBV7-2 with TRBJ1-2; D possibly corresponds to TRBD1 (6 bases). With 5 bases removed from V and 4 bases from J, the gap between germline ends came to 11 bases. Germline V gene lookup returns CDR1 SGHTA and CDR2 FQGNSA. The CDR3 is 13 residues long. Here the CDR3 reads CASSAGQTYGYTF. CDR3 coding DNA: TGTGCCAGCAGCGCCGGACAGACCTATGGCTACACCTTC.

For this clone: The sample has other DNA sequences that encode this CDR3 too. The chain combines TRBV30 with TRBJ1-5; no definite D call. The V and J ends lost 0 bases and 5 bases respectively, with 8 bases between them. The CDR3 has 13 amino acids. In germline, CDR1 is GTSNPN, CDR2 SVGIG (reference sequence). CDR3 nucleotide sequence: TGTGCCTGGAGTGTTGGGCGGGATCAGCCCCAGCATTTT. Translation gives CAWSVGRDQPQHF. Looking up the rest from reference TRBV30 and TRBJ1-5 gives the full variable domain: SQTIHQWPATLVQPVGSPLSLECTVEGTSNPNLYWYRQAAGRGLQLLFYSVGIGQISSEVPQNLSASRPQDRQFILSSKKLLLSDSGFYLCAWSVGRDQPQHFGDGTRLSIL.

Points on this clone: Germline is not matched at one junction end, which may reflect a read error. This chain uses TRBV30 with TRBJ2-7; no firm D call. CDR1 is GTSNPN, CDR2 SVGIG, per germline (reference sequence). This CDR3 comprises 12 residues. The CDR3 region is CAWSQRTHPMGF. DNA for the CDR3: TGTGCCTGGAGTCAGCGTACCCACCCGATGGGCTTC.

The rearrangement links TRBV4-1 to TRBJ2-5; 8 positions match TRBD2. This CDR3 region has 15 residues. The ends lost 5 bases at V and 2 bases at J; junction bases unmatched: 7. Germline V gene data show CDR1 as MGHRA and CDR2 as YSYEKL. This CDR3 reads CASSDGGASQETQYF. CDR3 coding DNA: TGCGCCAGCAGCGACGGGGGGGCGAGTCAAGAGACCCAGTACTTC.

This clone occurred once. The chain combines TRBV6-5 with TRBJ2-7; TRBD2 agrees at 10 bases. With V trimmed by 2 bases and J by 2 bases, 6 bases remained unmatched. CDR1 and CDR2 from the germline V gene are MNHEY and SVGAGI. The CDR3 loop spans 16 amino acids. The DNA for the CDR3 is TGTGCCAGCAGTTACATCCAGCGGGGGGGCCCCTACGAGCAGTACTTC. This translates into CASSYIQRGGPYEQYF.

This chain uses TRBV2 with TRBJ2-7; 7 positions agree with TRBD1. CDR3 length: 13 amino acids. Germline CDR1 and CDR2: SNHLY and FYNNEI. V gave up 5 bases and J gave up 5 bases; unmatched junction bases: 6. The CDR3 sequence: CASSPTGLNEQYF. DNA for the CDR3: TGTGCCAGCAGTCCGACAGGGCTCAACGAGCAGTACTTC.

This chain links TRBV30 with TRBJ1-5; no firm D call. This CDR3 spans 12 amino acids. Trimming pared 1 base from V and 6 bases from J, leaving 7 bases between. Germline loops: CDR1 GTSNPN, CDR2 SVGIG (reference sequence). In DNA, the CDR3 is TGTGCCTGGAGTGGGGCAGGTCAGCCCCAGCATTTT. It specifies CAWSGAGQPQHF.

The CDR3 reads CASSVEAGSNQPQHF. DNA for the CDR3: TGTGCCAGCAGCGTAGAGGCAGGGTCCAATCAGCCCCAGCATTTT. The chain couples TRBV9 to TRBJ1-5; possible D gene TRBD1, 5 bases. Germline CDR1 and CDR2: SGDLS and YYNGEE. The V gene lost 0 bases and the J gene lost 3 bases, with 10 bases spanning the gap. This CDR3 has 15 amino acids.

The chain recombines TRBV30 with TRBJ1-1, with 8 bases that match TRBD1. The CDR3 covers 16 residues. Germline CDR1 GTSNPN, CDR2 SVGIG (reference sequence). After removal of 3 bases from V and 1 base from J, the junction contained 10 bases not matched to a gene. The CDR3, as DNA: TGTGCCTGGAGGCCCCCATACGACAGGGGGAACACTGAAGCTTTCTTT. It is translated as CAWRPPYDRGNTEAFF.

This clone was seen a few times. The CDR3 DNA is TGTGCCAGCAGTGGGGGCTCTGGGGCCAACGTCCTGACTTTC. Translating it yields CASSGGSGANVLTF. The V gene is TRBV7-8, the J gene TRBJ2-6; D possibly uses TRBD1 or TRBD2 (5 bases each). V was shortened by 6 bases and J by 0 bases, with 6 bases between the two germline ends. There are 14 residues in the CDR3. Germline loops: CDR1 SGHVS, CDR2 FQNEAQ.

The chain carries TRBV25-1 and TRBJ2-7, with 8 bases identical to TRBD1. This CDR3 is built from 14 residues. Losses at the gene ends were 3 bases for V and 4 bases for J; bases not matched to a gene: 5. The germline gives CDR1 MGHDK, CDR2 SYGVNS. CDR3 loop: CASSELQGGYEQYF. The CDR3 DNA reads TGTGCCAGCAGTGAGTTACAGGGGGGTTACGAGCAGTACTTC.

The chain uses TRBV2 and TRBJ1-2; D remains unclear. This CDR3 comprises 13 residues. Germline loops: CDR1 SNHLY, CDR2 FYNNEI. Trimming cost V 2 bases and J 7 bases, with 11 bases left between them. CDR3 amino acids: CASSELGILGYTF. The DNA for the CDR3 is TGTGCCAGCAGTGAATTGGGGATTCTTGGCTACACCTTC.

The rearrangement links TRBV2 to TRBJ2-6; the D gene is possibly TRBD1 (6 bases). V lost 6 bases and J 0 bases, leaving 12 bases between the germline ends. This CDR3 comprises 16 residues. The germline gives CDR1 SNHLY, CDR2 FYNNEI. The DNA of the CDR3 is TGTGCCAGCAGCGCCAGGGGTATCTCTGGGGCCAACGTCCTGACTTTC. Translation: CASSARGISGANVLTF.

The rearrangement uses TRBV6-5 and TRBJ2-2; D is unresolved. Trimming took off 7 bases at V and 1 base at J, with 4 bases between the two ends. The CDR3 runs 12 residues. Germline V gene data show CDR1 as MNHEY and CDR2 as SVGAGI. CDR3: CASKGNTGELFF. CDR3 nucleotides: TGTGCCAGCAAGGGGAACACCGGGGAGCTGTTTTTT.

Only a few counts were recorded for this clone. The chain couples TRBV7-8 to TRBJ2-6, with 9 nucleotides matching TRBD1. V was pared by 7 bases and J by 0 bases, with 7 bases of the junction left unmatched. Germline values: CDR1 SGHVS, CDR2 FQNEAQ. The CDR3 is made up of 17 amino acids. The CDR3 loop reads CASTGTGKRSGANVLTF. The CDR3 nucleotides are TGTGCCAGCACCGGGACAGGGAAGCGCTCTGGGGCCAACGTCCTGACTTTC.

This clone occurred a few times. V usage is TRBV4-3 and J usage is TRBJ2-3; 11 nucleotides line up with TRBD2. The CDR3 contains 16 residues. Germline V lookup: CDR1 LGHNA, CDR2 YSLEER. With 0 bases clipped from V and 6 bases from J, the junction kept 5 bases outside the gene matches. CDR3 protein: CASSQDSGGALDTQYF. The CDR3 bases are TGCGCCAGCAGCCAAGATAGCGGGGGGGCCTTGGATACGCAGTATTTT.

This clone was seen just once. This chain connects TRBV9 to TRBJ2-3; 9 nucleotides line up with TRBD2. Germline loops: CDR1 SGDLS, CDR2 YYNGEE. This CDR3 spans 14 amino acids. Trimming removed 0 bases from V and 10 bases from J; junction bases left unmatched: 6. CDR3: CASSVVAAGGAQYF. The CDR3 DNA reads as TGTGCCAGCAGCGTAGTTGCAGCGGGGGGCGCGCAGTATTTT.

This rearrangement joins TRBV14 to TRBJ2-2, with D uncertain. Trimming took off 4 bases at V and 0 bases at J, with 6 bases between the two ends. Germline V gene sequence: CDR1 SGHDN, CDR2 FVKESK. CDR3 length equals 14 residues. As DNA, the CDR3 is TGTGCCAGCAGCCCCTTAACGAACACCGGGGAGCTGTTTTTT. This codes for CASSPLTNTGELFF. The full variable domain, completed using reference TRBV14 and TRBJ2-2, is EAGVTQFPSHSVIEKGQTVTLRCDPISGHDNLYWYRRVMGKEIKFLLHFVKESKQDESGMPNNRFLAERTGGTYSTLKVQPAELEDSGVYFCASSPLTNTGELFFGEGSRLTVL.

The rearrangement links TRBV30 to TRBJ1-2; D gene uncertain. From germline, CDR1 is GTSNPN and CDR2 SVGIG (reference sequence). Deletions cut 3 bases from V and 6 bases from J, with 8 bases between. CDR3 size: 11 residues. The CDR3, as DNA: TGTGCCTGGAGGAACAACGATGGCTACACCTTC. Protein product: CAWRNNDGYTF.